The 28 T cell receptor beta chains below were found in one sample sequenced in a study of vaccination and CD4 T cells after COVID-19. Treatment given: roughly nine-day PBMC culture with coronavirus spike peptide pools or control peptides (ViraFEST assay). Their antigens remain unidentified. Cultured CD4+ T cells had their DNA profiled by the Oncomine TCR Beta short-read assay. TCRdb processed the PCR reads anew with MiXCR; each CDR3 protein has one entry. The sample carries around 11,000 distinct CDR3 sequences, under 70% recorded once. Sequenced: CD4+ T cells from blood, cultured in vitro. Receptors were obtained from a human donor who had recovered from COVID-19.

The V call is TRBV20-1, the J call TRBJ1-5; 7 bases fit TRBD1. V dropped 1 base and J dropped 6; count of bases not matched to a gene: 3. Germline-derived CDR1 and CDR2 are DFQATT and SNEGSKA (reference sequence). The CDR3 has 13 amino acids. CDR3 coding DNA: TGCAGTGCTAGAGGACAGGGAGGTCAGCCCCAGCATTTT. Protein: CSARGQGGQPQHF.

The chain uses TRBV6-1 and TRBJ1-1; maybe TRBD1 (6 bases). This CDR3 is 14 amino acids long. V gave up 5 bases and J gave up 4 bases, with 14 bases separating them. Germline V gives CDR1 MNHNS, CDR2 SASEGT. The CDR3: CASSPPTGFTEAFF. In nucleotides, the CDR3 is TGTGCCAGCAGTCCACCTACAGGGTTCACTGAAGCTTTCTTT.

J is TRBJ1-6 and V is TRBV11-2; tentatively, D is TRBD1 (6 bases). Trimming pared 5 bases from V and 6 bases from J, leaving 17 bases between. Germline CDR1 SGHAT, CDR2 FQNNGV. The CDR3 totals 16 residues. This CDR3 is CASSPRMGGSNSPLHF. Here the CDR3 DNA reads TGTGCCAGCAGCCCTCGGATGGGGGGCAGTAATTCACCCCTCCACTTT.

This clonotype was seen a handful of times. The CDR3 sequence is CASSYEGSSGNTIYF. In DNA, the CDR3 is TGTGCCAGCAGTTACGAGGGAAGCTCTGGAAACACCATATATTTT. The chain has TRBV6-5 and TRBJ1-3; D not resolved. Germline CDR1 reads MNHEY; CDR2 reads SVGAGI. V was trimmed by 2 bases and J by 0 bases, leaving 8 bases between them. This CDR3 region has 15 residues.

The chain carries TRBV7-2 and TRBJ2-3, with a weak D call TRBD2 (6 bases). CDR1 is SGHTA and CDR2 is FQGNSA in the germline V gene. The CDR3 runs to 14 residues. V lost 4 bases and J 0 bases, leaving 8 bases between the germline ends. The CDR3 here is CASSSRGSTDTQYF. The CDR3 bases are TGTGCCAGCAGCTCTCGGGGGAGCACAGATACGCAGTATTTT.

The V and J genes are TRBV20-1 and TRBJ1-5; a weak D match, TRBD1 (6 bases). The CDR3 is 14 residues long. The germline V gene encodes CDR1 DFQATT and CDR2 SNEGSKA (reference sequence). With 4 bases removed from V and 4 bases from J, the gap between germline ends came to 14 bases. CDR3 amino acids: CSATSGAGNQPQHF. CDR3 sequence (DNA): TGCAGTGCTACTTCAGGGGCTGGTAATCAGCCCCAGCATTTT.

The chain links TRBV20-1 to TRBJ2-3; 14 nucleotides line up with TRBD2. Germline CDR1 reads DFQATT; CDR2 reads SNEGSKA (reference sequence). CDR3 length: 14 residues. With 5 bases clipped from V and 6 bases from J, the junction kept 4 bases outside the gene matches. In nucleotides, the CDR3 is TGCAGTGCTCAGACTAGCGGGGGGGCGGATACGCAGTATTTT. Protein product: CSAQTSGGADTQYF.

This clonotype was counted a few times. The CDR3 nucleotides are TGTGCCAGCAGTTACTCGGGAGACGAGCAGTACTTC. Protein product: CASSYSGDEQYF. V is TRBV6-2 or TRBV6-3 and J is TRBJ2-7; TRBD2 is a possible D gene (5 bases). CDR3 size: 12 residues. V was trimmed by 0 bases and J by 5 bases, leaving 5 bases between them. Germline CDR1 MNHEY, CDR2 SVGEGT.

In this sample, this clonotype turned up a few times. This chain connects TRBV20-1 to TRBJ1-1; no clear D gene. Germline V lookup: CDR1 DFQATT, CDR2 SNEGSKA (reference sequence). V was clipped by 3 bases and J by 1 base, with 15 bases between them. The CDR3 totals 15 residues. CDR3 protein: CSASFGVRANTEAFF. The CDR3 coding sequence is TGCAGTGCTAGTTTTGGGGTTCGGGCGAACACTGAAGCTTTCTTT.

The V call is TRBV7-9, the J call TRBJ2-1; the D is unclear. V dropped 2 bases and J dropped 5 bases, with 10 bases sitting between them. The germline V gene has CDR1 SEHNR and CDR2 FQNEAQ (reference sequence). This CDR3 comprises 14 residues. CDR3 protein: CASSLQARNNEQFF. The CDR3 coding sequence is TGTGCCAGCAGCTTACAGGCTAGAAACAATGAGCAGTTCTTC.

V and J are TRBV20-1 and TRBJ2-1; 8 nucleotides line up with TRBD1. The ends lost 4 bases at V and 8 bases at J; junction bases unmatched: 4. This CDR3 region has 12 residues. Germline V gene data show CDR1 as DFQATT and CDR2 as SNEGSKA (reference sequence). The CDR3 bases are TGCAGTGCTACGGACAGGGACGATGAGCAGTTCTTC. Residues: CSATDRDDEQFF.

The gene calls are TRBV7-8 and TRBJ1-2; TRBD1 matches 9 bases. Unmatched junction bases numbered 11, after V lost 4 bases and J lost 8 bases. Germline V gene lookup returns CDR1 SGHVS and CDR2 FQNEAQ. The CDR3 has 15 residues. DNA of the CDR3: TGTGCCAGCAGCTCATCGTCACAGGGGGCTGGGGGCTACACCTTC. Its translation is CASSSSSQGAGGYTF.

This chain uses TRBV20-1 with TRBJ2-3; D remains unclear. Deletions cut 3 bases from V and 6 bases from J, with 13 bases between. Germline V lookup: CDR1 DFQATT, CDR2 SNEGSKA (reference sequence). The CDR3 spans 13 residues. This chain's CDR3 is CSARVPSMDTQYF. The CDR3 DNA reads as TGCAGTGCTAGGGTCCCGTCTATGGATACGCAGTATTTT.

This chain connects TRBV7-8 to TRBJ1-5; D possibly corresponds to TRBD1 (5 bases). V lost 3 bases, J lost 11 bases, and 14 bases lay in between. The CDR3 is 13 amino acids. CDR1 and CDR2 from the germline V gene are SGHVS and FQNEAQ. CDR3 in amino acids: CASSLGRERAQHF. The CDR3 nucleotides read TGTGCCAGCAGCTTGGGACGCGAGAGGGCCCAGCATTTT. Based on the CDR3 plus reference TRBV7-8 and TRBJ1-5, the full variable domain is GAGVSQSPRYKVAKRGQDVALRCDPISGHVSLFWYQQALGQGPEFLTYFQNEAQLDKSGLPSDRFFAERPEGSVSTLKIQRTQQEDSAVYLCASSLGRERAQHFGDGTRLSIL.

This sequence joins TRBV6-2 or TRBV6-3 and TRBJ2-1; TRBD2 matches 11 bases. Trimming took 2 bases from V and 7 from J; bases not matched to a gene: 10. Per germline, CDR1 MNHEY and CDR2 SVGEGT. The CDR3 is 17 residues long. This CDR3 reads CASSYPRLAGKANEQFF. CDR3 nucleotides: TGTGCCAGCAGTTACCCACGACTAGCGGGGAAGGCAAATGAGCAGTTCTTC.

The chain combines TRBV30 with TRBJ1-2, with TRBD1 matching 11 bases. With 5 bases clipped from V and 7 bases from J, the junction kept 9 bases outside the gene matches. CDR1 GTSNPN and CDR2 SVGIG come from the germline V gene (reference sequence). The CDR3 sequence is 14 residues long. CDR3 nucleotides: TGTGCCTGGGTACGGACAGGGGGCAATCGTGGCTACACCTTC. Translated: CAWVRTGGNRGYTF.

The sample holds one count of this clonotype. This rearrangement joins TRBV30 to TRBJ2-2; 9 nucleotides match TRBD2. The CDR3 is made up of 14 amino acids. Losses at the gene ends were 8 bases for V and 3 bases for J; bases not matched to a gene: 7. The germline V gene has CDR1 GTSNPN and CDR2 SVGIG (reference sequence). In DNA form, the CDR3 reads TGTGCCAGGACGGCGGGGGGGTACACCGGGGAGCTGTTTTTT. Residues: CARTAGGYTGELFF.

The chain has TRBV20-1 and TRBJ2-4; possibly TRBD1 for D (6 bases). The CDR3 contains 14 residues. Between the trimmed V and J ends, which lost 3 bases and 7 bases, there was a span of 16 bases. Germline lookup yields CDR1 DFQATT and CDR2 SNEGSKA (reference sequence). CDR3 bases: TGCAGTGCTAGTCAGCACCAAAGGGGGAACATTCAGTACTTC. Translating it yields CSASQHQRGNIQYF.

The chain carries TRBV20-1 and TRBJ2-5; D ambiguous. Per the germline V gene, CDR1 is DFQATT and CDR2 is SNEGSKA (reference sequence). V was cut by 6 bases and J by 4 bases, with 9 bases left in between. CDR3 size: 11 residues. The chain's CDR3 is CSATQPETQYF. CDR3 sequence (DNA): TGCAGTGCCACCCAACCAGAGACCCAGTACTTC.

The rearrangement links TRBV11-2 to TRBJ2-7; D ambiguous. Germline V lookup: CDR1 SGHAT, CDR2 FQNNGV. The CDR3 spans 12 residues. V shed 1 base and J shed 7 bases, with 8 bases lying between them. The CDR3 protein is CASSLVFGEQYF. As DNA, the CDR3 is TGTGCCAGCAGCTTAGTGTTCGGGGAGCAGTACTTC.

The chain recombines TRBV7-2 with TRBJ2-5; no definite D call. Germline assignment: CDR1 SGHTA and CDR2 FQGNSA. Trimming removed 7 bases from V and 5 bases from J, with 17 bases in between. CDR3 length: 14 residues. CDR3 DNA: TGTGCCAGCATCATTAAGGCTGGGCGGGAGACCCAGTACTTC. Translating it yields CASIIKAGRETQYF.

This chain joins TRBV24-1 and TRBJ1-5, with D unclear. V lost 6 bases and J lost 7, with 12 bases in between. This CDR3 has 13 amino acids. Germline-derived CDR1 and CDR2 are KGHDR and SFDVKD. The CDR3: CATSIPSGQPQHF. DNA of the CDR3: TGTGCCACCAGTATTCCTTCGGGCCAGCCCCAGCATTTT.

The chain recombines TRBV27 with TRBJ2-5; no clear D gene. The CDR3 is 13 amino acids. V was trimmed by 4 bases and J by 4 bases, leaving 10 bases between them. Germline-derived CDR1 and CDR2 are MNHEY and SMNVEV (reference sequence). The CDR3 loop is CASSYRDGETQYF. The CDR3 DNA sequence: TGTGCCAGCAGTTATCGCGACGGAGAGACCCAGTACTTC.

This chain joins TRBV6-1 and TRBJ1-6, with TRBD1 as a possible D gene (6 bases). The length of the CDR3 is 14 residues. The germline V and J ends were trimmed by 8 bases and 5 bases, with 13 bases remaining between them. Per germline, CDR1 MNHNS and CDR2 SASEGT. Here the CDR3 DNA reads TGTGCCAGCGGGGGGGGACACGATAATTCACCCCTCCACTTT. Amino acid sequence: CASGGGHDNSPLHF.

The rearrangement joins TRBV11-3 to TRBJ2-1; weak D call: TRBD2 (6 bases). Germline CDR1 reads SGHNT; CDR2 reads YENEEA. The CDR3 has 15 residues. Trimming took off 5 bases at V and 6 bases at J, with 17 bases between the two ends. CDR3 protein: CASSQDGGRGNEQFF. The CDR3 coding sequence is TGTGCCAGCAGCCAGGATGGAGGGCGAGGCAATGAGCAGTTCTTC.

CDR3 protein: CSAPLGGREYRGGNEQFF. For the CDR3, the DNA is TGCAGTGCTCCACTTGGAGGGCGGGAGTATCGGGGTGGGAATGAGCAGTTCTTC. The chain employs TRBV20-1 and TRBJ2-1; 7 nucleotides match TRBD2. V dropped 5 bases and J dropped 7; count of bases not matched to a gene: 23. CDR3 length equals 18 residues. CDR1 and CDR2 from the germline V gene are DFQATT and SNEGSKA (reference sequence).

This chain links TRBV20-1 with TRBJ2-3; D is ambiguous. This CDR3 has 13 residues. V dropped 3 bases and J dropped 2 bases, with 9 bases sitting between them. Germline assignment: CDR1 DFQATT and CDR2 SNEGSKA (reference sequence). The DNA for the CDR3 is TGCAGTGCTAGGTTTGGGGACACAGATACGCAGTATTTT. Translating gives CSARFGDTDTQYF.

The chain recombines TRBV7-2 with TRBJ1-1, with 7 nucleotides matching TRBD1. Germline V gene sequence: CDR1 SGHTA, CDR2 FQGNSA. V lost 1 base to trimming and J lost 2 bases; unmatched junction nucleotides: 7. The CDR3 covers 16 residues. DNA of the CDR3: TGTGCCAGCAGCTTAGGAGGACGACAGGGCAACACTGAAGCTTTCTTT. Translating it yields CASSLGGRQGNTEAFF.